In this sample, the clone carrying this TCR beta chain turned up many times. Its antigen remains unknown. Regions amplified from RNA transcripts were the TCR beta CDR3 regions. HTBI primers were the set used in a first-round RT-PCR of the TCR CDR3. TCRdb re-called the multiplex PCR reads through MiXCR, storing one row per CDR3 protein. The sample holds 300,000 to 500,000 distinct CDR3 sequences, over 13% seen once. The study included ophthalmopathy patients with Clinical Activity Score at least 3, NOSPECS grade at least 4 and duration under 3 months. Thyroid ultrasound, orbital computed tomography, clinical symptoms, and serum thyroxine and TRAb underpinned diagnoses. The record originates from a study of T cells in Graves' hyperthyroidism and ophthalmopathy. Looking at the study overall: Any treatment followed the collection of peripheral blood at initial diagnosis. Notes on the study in general: Most clonotypes that expanded in the thyroid above 0.001 also showed up in blood.

Germline assignment: CDR1 GTSNPN and CDR2 SVGIG (reference sequence). The CDR3 sequence is 12 residues long. Trimming pared 0 bases from V and 7 bases from J, leaving 8 bases between. The origin of this receptor is a middle-aged man with Graves' ophthalmopathy. Specimen: blood. This chain connects TRBV30 to TRBJ2-3; TRBD2 is a possible D gene (6 bases). Written as DNA, the CDR3 is TGTGCCTGGAGTGTCGGGGGAAATACGCAGTATTTT. Translated: CAWSVGGNTQYF.